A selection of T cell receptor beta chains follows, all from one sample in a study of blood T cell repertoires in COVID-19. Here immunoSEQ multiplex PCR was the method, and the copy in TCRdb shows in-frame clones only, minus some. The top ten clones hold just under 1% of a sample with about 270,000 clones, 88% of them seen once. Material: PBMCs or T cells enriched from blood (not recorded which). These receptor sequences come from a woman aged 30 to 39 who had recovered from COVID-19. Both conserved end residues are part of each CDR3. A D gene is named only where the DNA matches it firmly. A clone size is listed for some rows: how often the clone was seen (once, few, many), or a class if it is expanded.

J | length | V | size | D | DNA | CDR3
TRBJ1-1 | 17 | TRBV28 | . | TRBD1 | TGTGCCAGCAGTCTCGGACAGGGGATACTTTCGAGTCAGGGAGCTTTCTTT | CASSLGQGILSSQGAFF
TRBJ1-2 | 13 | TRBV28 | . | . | TGTGCCAGCAGTTTACCGGAGGGAAATGGCTACACCTTC | CASSLPEGNGYTF
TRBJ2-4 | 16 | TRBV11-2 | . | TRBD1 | TGTGCCAGCATCCCTACAGGGGGACTAGCCAAAAACATTCAGTACTTC | CASIPTGGLAKNIQYF
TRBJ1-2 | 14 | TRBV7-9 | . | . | TGTGCCAGCAGTTTCGCAAGCGGGACCTATGGCTACACCTTC | CASSFASGTYGYTF
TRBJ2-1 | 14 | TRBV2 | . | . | TGTGCCAGCAGAAAGTCATCAGGTTACAATGAGCAGTTCTTC | CASRKSSGYNEQFF
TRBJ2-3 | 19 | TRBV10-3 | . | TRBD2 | TGTGCCATCAGTGACGTACTAGCGGGCTGGAGGGATGGCACAGATACGCAGTATTTT | CAISDVLAGWRDGTDTQYF
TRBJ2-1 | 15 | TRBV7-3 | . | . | TGTGCCAGCAGCCTCCGGGACACCTCCTACAATGAGCAGTTCTTC | CASSLRDTSYNEQFF
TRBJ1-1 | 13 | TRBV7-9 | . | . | TGTGCCAGCAGCTCGCGACAGTTTAGTGAAGCTTTCTTT | CASSSRQFSEAFF
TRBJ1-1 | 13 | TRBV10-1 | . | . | TGCGCCAGCAGTGTACACCGAAATACTGAAGCTTTCTTT | CASSVHRNTEAFF
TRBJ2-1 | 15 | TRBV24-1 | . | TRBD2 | TGTGCCACCAGCCTTACTAGCGACTCCTACAATGAGCAGTTCTTC | CATSLTSDSYNEQFF
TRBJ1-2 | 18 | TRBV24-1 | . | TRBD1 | TGTGCCACCAGTGCCGGGGCGGGACAGGGGGCCGAAAACTATGGCTACACCTTC | CATSAGAGQGAENYGYTF
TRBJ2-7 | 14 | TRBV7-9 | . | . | TGTGCCAGCCGGGCTGACAGCCCCTCCTACGAGCAGTACTTC | CASRADSPSYEQYF
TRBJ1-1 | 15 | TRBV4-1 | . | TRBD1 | TGCGCCAGCAGCCCCCCGGACAGGCTGAACACTGAAGCTTTCTTT | CASSPPDRLNTEAFF
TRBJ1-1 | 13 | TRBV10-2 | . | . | TGCGCCAGCAGTGAGGACGGGGGCACTGAAGCTTTCTTT | CASSEDGGTEAFF
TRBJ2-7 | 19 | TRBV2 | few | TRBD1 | TGTGCCAGCAGTGAAGCGAGGACAGGGGGCTGGGCGGGCTCCTACGAGCAGTACTTC | CASSEARTGGWAGSYEQYF
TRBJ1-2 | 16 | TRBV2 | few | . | TGTGCCAGCAGCCCCCTCCGGACAGAGAGTAACTATGGCTACACCTTC | CASSPLRTESNYGYTF
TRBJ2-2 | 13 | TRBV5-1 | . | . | TGCGCCAGCAGCTTGTGGGGGGCCGGGGAGCTGTTTTTT | CASSLWGAGELFF
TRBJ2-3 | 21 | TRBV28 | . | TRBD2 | TGTGCCAGCAGCTCCCCGGGAGGGTCGCTAGCGGGAGGGGGGGCCACAGATACGCAGTATTTT | CASSSPGGSLAGGGATDTQYF
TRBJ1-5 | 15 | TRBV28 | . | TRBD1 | TGTGCCAGTCAGACAGGGAGCCTTAGCAATCAGCCCCAGCATTTT | CASQTGSLSNQPQHF
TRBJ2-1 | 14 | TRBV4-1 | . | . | TGCGCCAGCAGCCAGGCCGGACTCAACAATGAGCAGTTCTTC | CASSQAGLNNEQFF
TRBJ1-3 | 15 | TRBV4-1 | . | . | TGCGCCAGCAGCCAAGTGCAGGGGTCCGGAAACACCATATATTTT | CASSQVQGSGNTIYF
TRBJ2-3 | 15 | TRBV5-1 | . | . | TGCGCCAGCAGCTTGGGAGGACACAGCACAGATACGCAGTATTTT | CASSLGGHSTDTQYF
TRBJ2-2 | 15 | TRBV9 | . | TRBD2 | TGTGCCAGCAAAACTAGCGGGAGTCACACCGGGGAGCTGTTTTTT | CASKTSGSHTGELFF